These 6 T cell receptor beta chains were all obtained from the same sample, sequenced in a study of T-cell reconstitution after alpha-beta-depleted transplantation in children. Molecular barcoding with unique molecular identifiers was used for the TCRbeta library. TCRdb independently ran MiXCR on the PCR reads; one entry per CDR3 protein. The top ten clones hold approximately 25% of a sample with under 150,000 distinct CDR3 sequences, roughly 10% of them seen once. This specimen consisted of PBMCs, mostly from graft donor cells, obtained 180 days after TCRalphabeta/CD19-depleted stem cell transplant. These receptors were obtained from a girl under two years old who had a stem cell transplant for combined immunodeficiency, so the T cells may come from the graft donor.

This clonotype was found a few times. The chain combines TRBV11-1 with TRBJ2-5, with 14 bases fitting TRBD2. CDR1 is SGHAT and CDR2 is FQDESV in the germline V gene (reference sequence). The junction had 8 bases not matched to a gene; V was cut back by 2 bases and J by 3 bases. The CDR3 loop spans 18 amino acids. Written as DNA, the CDR3 is TGTGCCAGCAGCTTAAGGTGGACTAGCGGGAGGTTAAAAGAGACCCAGTACTTC. Amino acids: CASSLRWTSGRLKETQYF.

This clonotype has a handful of counts. The J gene is TRBJ1-2, the V gene TRBV14; 7 bases fit TRBD1. Germline V lookup: CDR1 SGHDN, CDR2 FVKESK. This CDR3 has 16 residues. The ends lost 0 bases at V and 5 bases at J; junction bases unmatched: 9. CDR3 nucleotide sequence: TGTGCCAGCAGCCAAGAAAGGACAGGCTTTCCTTATGGCTACACCTTC. Protein sequence: CASSQERTGFPYGYTF.

This rearrangement joins TRBV6-2 or TRBV6-3 to TRBJ2-1, with 14 bases that match TRBD2. The length of the CDR3 is 21 residues. J was trimmed by 2 bases and V by 1 base; bases with no gene match: 13. Looked up from germline, CDR1 is MNHEY and CDR2 is SVGEGT. The CDR3 here is CASSYLVMGLAGVFPYNEQFF. DNA of the CDR3: TGTGCCAGCAGTTACTTAGTGATGGGACTAGCGGGGGTGTTCCCCTACAATGAGCAGTTCTTC.

This clonotype was detected many times. The chain joins TRBV5-1 to TRBJ2-2, with 8 bases that match TRBD1. The CDR3 spans 15 residues. Germline V gene data show CDR1 as SGHRS and CDR2 as YFSETQ. V lost 0 bases to trimming and J lost 6 bases; unmatched junction nucleotides: 4. CDR3 in DNA: TGCGCCAGCAGCTTGGTGGACAGGGTGGCCGGGGAGCTGTTTTTT. Amino acid sequence: CASSLVDRVAGELFF.

This clonotype was seen a few times. This chain links TRBV5-1 with TRBJ2-1, with D possibly being TRBD1 (5 bases). The CDR3 has 13 residues. Trimming cost V 1 base and J 7 bases, with 9 bases left between them. Germline CDR1 and CDR2: SGHRS and YFSETQ. The CDR3 reads CASSLSRVNEQFF. CDR3 bases: TGCGCCAGCAGCTTGTCCAGGGTAAATGAGCAGTTCTTC.

The chain couples TRBV28 to TRBJ2-3, with 9 nucleotides matching TRBD2. Germline-derived CDR1 and CDR2 are MDHEN and SYDVKM. The CDR3 is 15 residues long. V gave up 7 bases and J gave up 4 bases; unmatched junction bases: 9. The DNA for the CDR3 is TGTGCCAGCAATCCGGGACTAGCTCCCCCAGATACGCAGTATTTT. Translation: CASNPGLAPPDTQYF. The full variable domain, its missing parts supplied by reference TRBV28 and TRBJ2-3, is DVKVTQSSRYLVKRTGEKVFLECVQDMDHENMFWYRQDPGLGLRLIYFSYDVKMKEKGDIPEGYSVSREKKERFSLILESASTNQTSMYLCASNPGLAPPDTQYFGPGTRLTVL.